One sample yielded the 26 T cell receptor beta chains listed below, sequenced in a study of blood T cell repertoires in COVID-19. TCRdb keeps only in-frame clones here, not all; method: immunoSEQ multiplex PCR. The sample carries about 110,000 clones, approximately 92% recorded once. Input material: peripheral blood. Receptor source: a woman older than 75 with acute or convalescent COVID-19.

The chain carries TRBV6-6 and TRBJ1-5; TRBD1 agrees at 7 bases. Per germline, CDR1 MNHNY and CDR2 SVGAGI (reference sequence). The ends lost 4 bases at V and 4 bases at J; junction bases unmatched: 7. The CDR3 is 15 amino acids. The CDR3 sequence: CASSFSGGENQPQHF. The CDR3, as DNA: TGTGCCAGCAGTTTCTCAGGGGGGGAAAATCAGCCCCAGCATTTT.

This rearrangement joins TRBV19 to TRBJ2-5, with 9 positions matching TRBD1. The CDR3 runs to 15 residues. V was clipped by 6 bases and J by 3 bases; unmatched bases: 8. Germline V gene lookup returns CDR1 LNHDA and CDR2 SQIVND (reference sequence). The CDR3 sequence: CASSRDRAGEETQYF. The CDR3 DNA follows: TGTGCCAGTAGCCGGGACAGGGCCGGGGAAGAGACCCAGTACTTC. The full variable domain, with the rest looked up from reference TRBV19 and TRBJ2-5, is DGGITQSPKYLFRKEGQNVTLSCEQNLNHDAMYWYRQDPGQGLRLIYYSQIVNDFQKGDIAEGYSVSREKKESFPLTVTSAQKNPTAFYLCASSRDRAGEETQYFGPGTRLLVL.

This clone has only a few counts. The chain couples TRBV29-1 to TRBJ2-7, with a tentative D call TRBD1 (5 bases). CDR3 size: 13 residues. The V and J ends lost 4 bases and 1 base respectively, with 11 bases between them. Germline V gene data show CDR1 as SQVTM and CDR2 as ANQGSEA. This CDR3 reads CSVARTLSYEQYF. For the CDR3, the DNA is TGCAGCGTTGCTAGGACACTGTCCTACGAGCAGTACTTC.

The chain recombines TRBV18 with TRBJ1-4; 9 bases agree with TRBD1. The CDR3 extends over 15 amino acids. CDR1 is KGHSH, CDR2 LQKENI, per germline. J gave up 6 bases and V 5 bases, and 7 bases lay outside the gene matches. CDR3 nucleotide sequence: TGTGCCAGCTCAGTACCGACAGGGGGACATGAAAAACTGTTTTTT. Protein: CASSVPTGGHEKLFF.

The chain carries TRBV4-3 and TRBJ1-2; 7 positions match TRBD1. There are 17 residues in the CDR3. In germline, CDR1 is LGHNA, CDR2 YSLEER. Trimming cost V 0 bases and J 7 bases; bases outside gene matches: 14. CDR3 nucleotides: TGCGCCAGCAGCCAAGATGGGTTTCGGCAGGGGGTAGGTGGCTACACCTTC. Its protein product is CASSQDGFRQGVGGYTF.

This rearrangement joins TRBV29-1 to TRBJ2-3, with TRBD1 matching over 7 bases. The V and J ends lost 7 bases and 0 bases, in that order; junction bases with no gene match: 4. Germline CDR1 reads SQVTM; CDR2 reads ANQGSEA. The length of the CDR3 is 13 residues. CDR3 protein: CSADRSSTDTQYF. CDR3 bases: TGCAGCGCGGACAGGTCTAGCACAGATACGCAGTATTTT.

The V call is TRBV24-1, the J call TRBJ1-2, with TRBD1 as a possible D gene (5 bases). This CDR3 is built from 13 residues. Germline V lookup: CDR1 KGHDR, CDR2 SFDVKD. V gave up 3 bases and J gave up 7 bases, with 11 bases separating them. CDR3 DNA sequence: TGTGCCACCAGTGATCCAGGGCGGGGTGGCTACACCTTC. Residues: CATSDPGRGGYTF.

The V gene is TRBV11-2, the J gene TRBJ1-3, with D unclear. V gave up 1 base and J gave up 0 bases, with 7 bases separating them. Germline V gives CDR1 SGHAT, CDR2 FQNNGV. The CDR3 totals 15 residues. For the CDR3, the DNA is TGTGCCAGCAGCTTAGGAGCGGGCTCTGGAAACACCATATATTTT. It encodes CASSLGAGSGNTIYF. Using reference TRBV11-2 and TRBJ1-3 for the parts outside the CDR3, the full variable domain is EAGVAQSPRYKIIEKRQSVAFWCNPISGHATLYWYQQILGQGPKLLIQFQNNGVVDDSQLPKDRFSAERLKGVDSTLKIQPAKLEDSAVYLCASSLGAGSGNTIYFGEGSWLTVV.

The CDR3 DNA reads as TGCAGCGTTGAAGTTACAGAACCAGATACGCAGTATTTT. This codes for CSVEVTEPDTQYF. V usage is TRBV29-1 and J usage is TRBJ2-3, with D hard to call. The ends were cut back, 1 base at V and 4 bases at J, with 9 bases in the middle. This CDR3 contains 13 residues. Looked up from germline, CDR1 is SQVTM and CDR2 is ANQGSEA.

This CDR3 reads CASRAPPGGSYEQYF. For the CDR3, the DNA is TGTGCCAGCAGAGCGCCTCCAGGGGGCTCCTACGAGCAGTACTTC. The chain recombines TRBV28 with TRBJ2-7, with TRBD1 matching 7 bases. The CDR3 sequence is 15 residues long. Germline V gives CDR1 MDHEN, CDR2 SYDVKM. J gave up 0 bases and V 6 bases, and 8 bases lay outside the gene matches. The full variable domain, rest sourced from reference TRBV28 and TRBJ2-7, is DVKVTQSSRYLVKRTGEKVFLECVQDMDHENMFWYRQDPGLGLRLIYFSYDVKMKEKGDIPEGYSVSREKKERFSLILESASTNQTSMYLCASRAPPGGSYEQYFGPGTRLTVT.

The chain links TRBV18 to TRBJ2-4; a weak D match, TRBD1 (5 bases). Germline assignment: CDR1 KGHSH and CDR2 LQKENI. This CDR3 comprises 16 residues. The ends were cut back, 4 bases at V and 0 bases at J, with 13 bases in the middle. CDR3 protein: CASSLGVALAKNIQYF. In DNA form, the CDR3 reads TGTGCCAGCTCACTAGGGGTTGCCCTAGCCAAAAACATTCAGTACTTC. Variable domain in full (rest from reference TRBV18 and TRBJ2-4): NAGVMQNPRHLVRRRGQEARLRCSPMKGHSHVYWYRQLPEEGLKFMVYLQKENIIDESGMPKERFSAEFPKEGPSILRIQQVVRGDSAAYFCASSLGVALAKNIQYFGAGTRLSVL.

The CDR3: CASSVTGMWTF. As DNA, the CDR3 is TGTGCCAGCAGTGTCACGGGAATGTGGACCTTC. The rearrangement uses TRBV2 and TRBJ1-2, with D unclear. The CDR3 extends over 11 amino acids. Germline values: CDR1 SNHLY, CDR2 FYNNEI. Trimming stripped 4 bases from V and 14 bases from J, with 14 bases between.

This rearrangement joins TRBV7-9 to TRBJ2-7; D is unresolved. The germline V gene encodes CDR1 SEHNR and CDR2 FQNEAQ (reference sequence). The length of the CDR3 is 11 residues. V was cut by 11 bases and J by 3 bases, with 11 bases left in between. CDR3 in amino acids: CASAAGYEQYF. CDR3 sequence (DNA): TGTGCCTCCGCGGCTGGCTACGAGCAGTACTTC.

The chain couples TRBV5-1 to TRBJ2-7; 8 nucleotides agree with TRBD1. This CDR3 comprises 15 residues. Trimming at V came to 4 bases and at J to 0 bases, leaving 6 bases not matched to a gene. Germline CDR1 is SGHRS and CDR2 is YFSETQ. CDR3 sequence reads: CASSAGQEFSYEQYF. CDR3 bases: TGCGCCAGCAGCGCGGGACAGGAATTCTCCTACGAGCAGTACTTC.

V is TRBV7-9 and J is TRBJ1-1, with a possible D match to TRBD1 (6 bases). CDR1 is SEHNR and CDR2 is FQNEAQ in the germline V gene (reference sequence). The CDR3 covers 13 residues. The V and J ends lost 5 bases and 2 bases respectively, with 9 bases between them. CDR3 sequence: CASSAQGNTEAFF. Here the CDR3 DNA reads TGTGCCAGCAGCGCACAGGGAAACACTGAAGCTTTCTTT. The variable domain in full, completed from reference TRBV7-9 and TRBJ1-1, reads DTGVSQNPRHKITKRGQNVTFRCDPISEHNRLYWYRQTLGQGPEFLTYFQNEAQLEKSRLLSDRFSAERPKGSFSTLEIQRTEQGDSAMYLCASSAQGNTEAFFGQGTRLTVV.

V gene TRBV2 combines with J gene TRBJ2-6; a possible D gene is TRBD1 (6 bases). Germline CDR1 and CDR2: SNHLY and FYNNEI. Trimming left V 4 bases short and J 1 base short, with 14 bases between. The CDR3 is made up of 17 amino acids. Here the CDR3 reads CASSVGRGGSGANVLTF. The DNA of the CDR3 is TGTGCCAGCAGTGTGGGCAGGGGTGGTTCTGGGGCCAACGTCCTGACTTTC.

The chain is built from TRBV6-5 and TRBJ1-1, with D possibly being TRBD1 (6 bases). V was clipped by 2 bases and J by 4 bases, with 14 bases between them. The germline gives CDR1 MNHEY, CDR2 SVGAGI. The CDR3 sequence is 15 residues long. The CDR3 DNA is TGTGCCAGCAGTTACCATCAGATAGGGGGCACTGAAGCTTTCTTT. Translation: CASSYHQIGGTEAFF.

The rearrangement uses TRBV30 and TRBJ1-5; tentative D call: TRBD1 (5 bases). The CDR3 consists of 15 residues. V dropped 0 bases and J dropped 4 bases, with 13 bases sitting between them. Germline V gene sequence: CDR1 GTSNPN, CDR2 SVGIG (reference sequence). CDR3 protein: CAWSVGHTSNQPQHF. CDR3 DNA: TGTGCCTGGAGTGTCGGACACACGTCTAATCAGCCCCAGCATTTT.

This clone was detected once. The chain uses TRBV28 and TRBJ2-3, with 7 bases matching TRBD1. With 5 bases clipped from V and 0 bases from J, the junction kept 5 bases outside the gene matches. Germline V gene data show CDR1 as MDHEN and CDR2 as SYDVKM. This CDR3 region has 15 residues. CDR3 coding DNA: TGTGCCAGCAGTCCTGGGACAGCTAGCACAGATACGCAGTATTTT. Amino acid sequence: CASSPGTASTDTQYF.

This clone appeared a few times. V gene TRBV9 combines with J gene TRBJ1-3; no definite D call. This CDR3 spans 16 amino acids. V lost 0 bases and J lost 0, with 10 bases in between. Germline V CDR1 and CDR2: SGDLS, YYNGEE. The CDR3 here is CASSVGHQSSGNTIYF. CDR3 in DNA: TGTGCCAGCAGCGTAGGGCACCAATCCTCTGGAAACACCATATATTTT.

The chain combines TRBV3-1 (or the pseudogene TRBV3-2) with TRBJ2-3, with 7 nucleotides matching TRBD2. CDR1 and CDR2 (germline): LGHDT, YNNKEL (reference sequence). The CDR3 is 14 amino acids. Trimming at V came to 4 bases and at J to 3 bases, leaving 4 bases not matched to a gene. DNA for the CDR3: TGTGCCAGCAGCCCTGGACTAGTGACAGATACGCAGTATTTT. Protein: CASSPGLVTDTQYF.

This chain connects TRBV18 to TRBJ1-2, with 10 bases fitting TRBD1. CDR3 length equals 15 residues. The germline V gene encodes CDR1 KGHSH and CDR2 LQKENI. V lost 3 bases to trimming and J lost 2 bases; unmatched junction nucleotides: 3. The CDR3 protein is CASSPRQGANYGYTF. The CDR3 nucleotides read TGTGCCAGCTCACCCCGACAGGGGGCGAACTATGGCTACACCTTC.

This chain uses TRBV9 with TRBJ2-7, with 9 bases matching TRBD2. CDR3 size: 15 residues. With V trimmed by 3 bases and J by 6 bases, 10 bases remained unmatched. CDR1 and CDR2 from the germline V gene are SGDLS and YYNGEE. CDR3 nucleotide sequence: TGTGCCAGCAGCGAGAGCGGGGGGAGTTTCGCCGAGCAGTACTTC. Its translation is CASSESGGSFAEQYF.

The count of this clone is one. For the CDR3, the DNA is TGTGCCAGCAGCGGTAGCGGGGGCACCTACGAGCAGTACTTC. Its protein product is CASSGSGGTYEQYF. This rearrangement joins TRBV5-8 to TRBJ2-7; 9 bases are shared with TRBD2. Trimming took 4 bases from V and 2 from J; bases not matched to a gene: 4. The CDR3 runs 14 residues. Germline V gene sequence: CDR1 SGHTS, CDR2 YDEGEE.

V usage is TRBV12-5 and J usage is TRBJ2-3; TRBD1 matches 9 bases. CDR3 length: 16 amino acids. V dropped 0 bases and J dropped 2; count of bases not matched to a gene: 3. Germline assignment: CDR1 LGHNT and CDR2 FRNRAP. CDR3 DNA sequence: TGTGCTAGTGGTTTGGTAAGGACAGGGGCCACAGATACGCAGTATTTT. This sequence encodes CASGLVRTGATDTQYF.

The CDR3 loop reads CASSILASNTGELFF. CDR3 DNA sequence: TGTGCCAGCAGCATACTAGCATCGAACACCGGGGAGCTGTTTTTT. The gene calls are TRBV7-8 and TRBJ2-2, with D possibly TRBD2 on 6 matching bases. The CDR3 consists of 15 residues. V was clipped by 5 bases and J by 0 bases, with 10 bases between them. The V gene's germline CDR1 is SGHVS and CDR2 FQNEAQ.